The entry that follows covers one T cell receptor beta chain sequence. The antigen is not known. TCRdb processed the 5' RACE reads again and assigns one entry to each CDR3 protein, with no DNA. Its listing shows 150,000 or so distinct CDR3 sequences. This record comes from a study of T cells expressing NK-cell markers. Per germline, CDR1 LGHNA and CDR2 YNFKEQ. The CDR3 is 13 amino acids. Study outcomes and limitations: In a group of 5 or 6 donors, dominant NKG2C+ clonotypes represented roughly 1.0-7.0% of CD8+ T cells.

The source material was blood T cells: a sorted CD56 or NKG2C T cell subset, CD4+ or CD8+ T cells, or bulk PBMC T cells (not recorded which). The V gene is TRBV4-2, the J gene TRBJ1-4. The clonotype originates from a woman aged 18 to 75 in good health. The CDR3 here is CASSQDPNEKLFF.